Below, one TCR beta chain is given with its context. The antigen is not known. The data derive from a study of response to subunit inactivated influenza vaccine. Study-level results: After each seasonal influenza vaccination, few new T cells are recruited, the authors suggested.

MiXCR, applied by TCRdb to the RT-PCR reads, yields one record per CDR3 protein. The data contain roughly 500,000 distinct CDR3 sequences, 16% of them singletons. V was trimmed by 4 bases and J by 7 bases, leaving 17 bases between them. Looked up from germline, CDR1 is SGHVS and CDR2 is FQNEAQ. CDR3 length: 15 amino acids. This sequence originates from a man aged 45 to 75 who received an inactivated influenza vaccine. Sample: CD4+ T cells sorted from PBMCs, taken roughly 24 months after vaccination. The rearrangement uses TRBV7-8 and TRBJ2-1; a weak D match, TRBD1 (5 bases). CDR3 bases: TGTGCCAGCAGCTCCGCCAGGGTCTGGGCGAATGAGCAGTTCTTC. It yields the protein CASSSARVWANEQFF.